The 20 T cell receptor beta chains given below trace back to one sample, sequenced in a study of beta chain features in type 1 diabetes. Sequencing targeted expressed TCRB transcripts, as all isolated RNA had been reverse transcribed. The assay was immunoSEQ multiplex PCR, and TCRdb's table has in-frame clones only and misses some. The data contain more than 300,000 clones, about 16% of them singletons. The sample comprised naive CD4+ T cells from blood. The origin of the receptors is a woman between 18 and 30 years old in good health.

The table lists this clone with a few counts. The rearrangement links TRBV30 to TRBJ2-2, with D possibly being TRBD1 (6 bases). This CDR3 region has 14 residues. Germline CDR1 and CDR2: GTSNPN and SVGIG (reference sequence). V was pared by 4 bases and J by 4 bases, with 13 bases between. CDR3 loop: CAWIGQTFTGELFF. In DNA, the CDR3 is TGTGCCTGGATCGGACAGACCTTCACCGGGGAGCTGTTTTTT.

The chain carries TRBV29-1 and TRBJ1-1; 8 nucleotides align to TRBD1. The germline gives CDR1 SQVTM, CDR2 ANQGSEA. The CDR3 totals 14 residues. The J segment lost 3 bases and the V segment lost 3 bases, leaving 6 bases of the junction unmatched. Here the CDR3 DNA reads TGCAGCGTTGACAGGGGGCAATCAGACACTGAAGCTTTCTTT. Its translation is CSVDRGQSDTEAFF.

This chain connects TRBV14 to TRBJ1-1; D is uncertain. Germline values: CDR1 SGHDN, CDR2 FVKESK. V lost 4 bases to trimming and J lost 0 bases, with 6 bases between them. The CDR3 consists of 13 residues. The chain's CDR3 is CASSLELNTEAFF. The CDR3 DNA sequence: TGTGCCAGCAGCCTCGAGTTGAACACTGAAGCTTTCTTT.

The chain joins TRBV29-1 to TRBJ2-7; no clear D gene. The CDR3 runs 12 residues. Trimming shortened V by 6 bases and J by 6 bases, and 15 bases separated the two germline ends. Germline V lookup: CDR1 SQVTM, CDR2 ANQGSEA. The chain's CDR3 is CSVISTRFEQYF. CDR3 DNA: TGCAGCGTCATTTCTACCCGTTTCGAGCAGTACTTC.

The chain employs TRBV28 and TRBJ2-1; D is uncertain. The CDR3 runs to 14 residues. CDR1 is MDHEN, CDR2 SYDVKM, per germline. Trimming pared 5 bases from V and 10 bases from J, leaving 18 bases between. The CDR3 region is CASSPQVMVWEQFF. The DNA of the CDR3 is TGTGCCAGCAGTCCCCAGGTAATGGTTTGGGAGCAGTTCTTC.

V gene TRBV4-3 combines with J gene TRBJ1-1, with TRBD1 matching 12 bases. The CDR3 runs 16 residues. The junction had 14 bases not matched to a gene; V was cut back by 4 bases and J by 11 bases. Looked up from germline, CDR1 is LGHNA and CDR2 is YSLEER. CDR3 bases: TGCGCCAGCAGCCCCACGGGACAGGGGGCGAAATTTCGGGCTTTCTTT. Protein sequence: CASSPTGQGAKFRAFF.

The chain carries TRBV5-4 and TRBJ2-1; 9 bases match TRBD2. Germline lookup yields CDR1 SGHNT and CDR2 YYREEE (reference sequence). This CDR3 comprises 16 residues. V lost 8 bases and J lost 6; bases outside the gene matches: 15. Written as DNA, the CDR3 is TGTGCCAGATCGACTAGCGGAGTGCTTCAGGGCAATGAGCAGTTCTTC. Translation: CARSTSGVLQGNEQFF.

The CDR3 region has the DNA TGCAGCGTTGAAGCCCCGGGACAGAGCACAGATACGCAGTATTTT. Its protein product is CSVEAPGQSTDTQYF. The chain uses TRBV29-1 and TRBJ2-3; 7 bases are a match to TRBD1. There are 15 residues in the CDR3. Germline loops: CDR1 SQVTM, CDR2 ANQGSEA. V lost 1 base and J lost 0; bases outside the gene matches: 4.

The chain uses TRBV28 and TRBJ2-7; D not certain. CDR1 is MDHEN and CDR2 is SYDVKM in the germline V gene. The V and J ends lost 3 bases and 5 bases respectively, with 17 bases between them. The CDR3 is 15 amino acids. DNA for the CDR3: TGTGCCAGCAGTTTCCATGGTCCGATGCGCCACGAGCAGTACTTC. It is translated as CASSFHGPMRHEQYF.

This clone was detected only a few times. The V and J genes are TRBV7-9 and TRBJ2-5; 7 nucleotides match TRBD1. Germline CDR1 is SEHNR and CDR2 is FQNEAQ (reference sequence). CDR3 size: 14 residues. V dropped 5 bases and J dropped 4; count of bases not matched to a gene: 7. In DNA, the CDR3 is TGTGCCAGCAGCCTATGGACAGGAAGAGAGACCCAGTACTTC. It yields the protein CASSLWTGRETQYF. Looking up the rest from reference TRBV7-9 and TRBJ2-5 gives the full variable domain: DTGVSQNPRHKITKRGQNVTFRCDPISEHNRLYWYRQTLGQGPEFLTYFQNEAQLEKSRLLSDRFSAERPKGSFSTLEIQRTEQGDSAMYLCASSLWTGRETQYFGPGTRLLVL.

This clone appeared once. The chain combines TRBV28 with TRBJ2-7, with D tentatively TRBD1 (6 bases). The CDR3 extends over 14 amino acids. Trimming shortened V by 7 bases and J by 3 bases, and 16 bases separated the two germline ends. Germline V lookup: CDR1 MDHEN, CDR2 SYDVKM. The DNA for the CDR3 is TGTGCCAGCATTCCCGGGACACTAGACTACGAGCAGTACTTC. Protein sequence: CASIPGTLDYEQYF. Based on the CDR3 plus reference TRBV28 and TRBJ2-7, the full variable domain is DVKVTQSSRYLVKRTGEKVFLECVQDMDHENMFWYRQDPGLGLRLIYFSYDVKMKEKGDIPEGYSVSREKKERFSLILESASTNQTSMYLCASIPGTLDYEQYFGPGTRLTVT.

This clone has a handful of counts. CDR3 protein: CASSLRVAGGPYEQYF. CDR3 DNA sequence: TGTGCCAGCAGTTTACGGGTAGCGGGAGGACCCTACGAGCAGTACTTC. This chain links TRBV27 with TRBJ2-7; 10 bases are a match to TRBD2. Germline-derived CDR1 and CDR2 are MNHEY and SMNVEV (reference sequence). The V segment lost 2 bases and the J segment 2 bases; nucleotides outside the gene matches: 6. The CDR3 runs 16 residues.

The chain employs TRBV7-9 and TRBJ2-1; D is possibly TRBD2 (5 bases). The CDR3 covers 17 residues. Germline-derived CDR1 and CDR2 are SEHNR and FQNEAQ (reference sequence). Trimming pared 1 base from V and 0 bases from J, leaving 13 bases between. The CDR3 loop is CASSLVWSTSSYNEQFF. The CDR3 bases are TGTGCCAGCAGCTTAGTTTGGTCAACTAGCTCCTACAATGAGCAGTTCTTC.

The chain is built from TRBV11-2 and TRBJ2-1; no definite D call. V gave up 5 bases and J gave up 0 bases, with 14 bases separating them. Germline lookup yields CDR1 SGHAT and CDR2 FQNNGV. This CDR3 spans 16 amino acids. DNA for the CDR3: TGTGCCAGCAGCCACCTTGGCGGAAGCTCCTACAATGAGCAGTTCTTC. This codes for CASSHLGGSSYNEQFF.

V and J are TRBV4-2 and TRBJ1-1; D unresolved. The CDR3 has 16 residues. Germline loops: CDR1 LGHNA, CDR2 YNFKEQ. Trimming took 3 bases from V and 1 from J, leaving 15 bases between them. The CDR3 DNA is TGTGCCAGCAGCCAGACGACACCGCGATCGAACACTGAAGCTTTCTTT. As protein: CASSQTTPRSNTEAFF.

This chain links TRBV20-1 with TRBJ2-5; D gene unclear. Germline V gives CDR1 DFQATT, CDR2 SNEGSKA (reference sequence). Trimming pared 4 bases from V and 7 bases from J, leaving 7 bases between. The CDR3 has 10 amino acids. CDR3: CSATSRTQYF. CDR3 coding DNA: TGCAGTGCTACTTCCCGGACCCAGTACTTC.

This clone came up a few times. The CDR3 region has the DNA TGTGCCAGCAGCTTGCGGGACTACCTTAGCACAGATACGCAGTATTTT. Amino acids: CASSLRDYLSTDTQYF. The chain is built from TRBV7-9 and TRBJ2-3, with TRBD2 matching over 7 bases. The germline V gene has CDR1 SEHNR and CDR2 FQNEAQ (reference sequence). The CDR3 sequence is 16 residues long. V gave up 3 bases and J gave up 0 bases; unmatched junction bases: 6.

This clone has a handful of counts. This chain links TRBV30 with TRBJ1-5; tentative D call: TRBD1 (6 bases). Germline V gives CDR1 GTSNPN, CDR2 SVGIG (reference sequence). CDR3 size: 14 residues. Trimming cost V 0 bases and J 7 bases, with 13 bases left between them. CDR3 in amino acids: CAWSVRGGEQPQHF. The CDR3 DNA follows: TGTGCCTGGAGTGTTAGGGGGGGGGAACAGCCCCAGCATTTT.

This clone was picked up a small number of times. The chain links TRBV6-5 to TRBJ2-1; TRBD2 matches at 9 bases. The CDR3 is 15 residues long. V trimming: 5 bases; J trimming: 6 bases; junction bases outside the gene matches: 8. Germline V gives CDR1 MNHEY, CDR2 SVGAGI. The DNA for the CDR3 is TGTGCCAGCAGTACCTCGACTAGCGGAGGCAATGAGCAGTTCTTC. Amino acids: CASSTSTSGGNEQFF.

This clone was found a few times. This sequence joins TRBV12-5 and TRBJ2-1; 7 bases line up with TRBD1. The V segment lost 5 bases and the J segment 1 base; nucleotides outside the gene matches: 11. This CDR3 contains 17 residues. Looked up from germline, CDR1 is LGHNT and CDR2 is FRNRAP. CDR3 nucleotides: TGTGCTAGTGGTCCCGCGACAGGGTACTTGTCCTACAATGAGCAGTTCTTC. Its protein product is CASGPATGYLSYNEQFF.